This T cell receptor (beta chain) was observed in a study of response to subunit inactivated influenza vaccine. Study conclusions and caveats: Authors suggested that a seasonal influenza vaccination recruits few new T cells each time.

The CDR3 is made up of 13 amino acids. The germline CDR1 and CDR2 sequences are DFQATT and SNEGSKA (reference sequence). The V gene lost 3 bases and the J gene lost 6 bases, with 13 bases spanning the gap. TCRdb passed the RT-PCR reads through MiXCR, listing each CDR3 protein once. The sample lists about 520,000 distinct CDR3 sequences, about 25% occurring once. This clonotype was found many times. The antigen is unknown. J is TRBJ2-3 and V is TRBV20-1; D remains unclear. The receptor comes from a man aged 50 to 59 who received an inactivated influenza vaccine. The sample consisted of CD4+ T cells sorted from PBMCs, taken more than 4 days after vaccination. The CDR3 DNA sequence: TGCAGTGCTAGGTTACTCGGGCCGGATACGCAGTATTTT. Translating gives CSARLLGPDTQYF.